This section outlines one T cell receptor beta chain sequence together with its context. It has no known antigen specificity. No qualities accompany the bases; no much larger clone lies one base away. This specimen comes from a study of T cell responses to AZD1222 COVID-19 vaccine (dated by TCRdb to the early 2020s). The study in broad terms: A total of 233 trial participants underwent TCR sequencing, of whom about 210 received two doses of AZD1222 and 26 received two doses of the MenACWY control vaccine. Trial participants were enrolled by age into 18-55, 56-69 and 70-plus year subgroups, with roughly 160, 29 and 62 TCR-sequenced participants respectively. The full study reports these points: Vaccine-associated CD4 TCRs spanned the whole spike protein, with dominant responses in regions 160-218 and 743-854. Conclusions about previously exposed vaccinees are limited, since just six or seven AZD1222 recipients were seropositive for SARS-CoV-2 at baseline. Participants were mostly white British, with more females than males. The authors suggested clonal diversity may have been underestimated. Nearly half of unique spike-specific TCRs reportedly recognized epitopes outside regions mutated in the B.1.351 and B.1.1.7 variants. The 56-69-year group was small, and its depth increase did not reach significance, likely because of low power. After two AZD1222 doses, both the breadth and the depth of spike-specific TCRs were significantly higher than at day 0 and than in MenACWY recipients. Because no day 14 peak-response samples were available, repertoires were characterized only after the peak T cell response.

The CDR3 regions of human TCRbeta chains were subjected to immunosequencing. The study's processing was this. TCRs in the repertoires were matched against a reference library of SARS-CoV-2-specific TCRs that had been generated with the MIRA antigen-specificity platform. Breadth was defined as the fraction of unique TCRs that were SARS-CoV-2-associated. Depth was defined as the fraction of total T cells that were SARS-CoV-2-associated. Using the MIRA data, every spike-specific TCR was mapped to the spike region that the TCR reacted to and assigned to either a CD4 or a CD8 class. Log10-transformed breadth and depth values were compared by one-way ANOVA with Sidak's multiple comparisons tests. TCRdb carries this immuneACCESS record with in-frame sequences only. Its versions omit some clonotypes, under half of them owing to an unresolved V gene in the studies checked, with the rest unexplained. V and J calls and clone size are those listed in that table; D and trimming were worked out from the DNA. This sample comprises about 140,000 clones, 80% to 95% of them detected only once. Clones ranked in the top ten supply roughly 4% of the sample.

This specimen's time point label, per the study, means: about 28 days (+/-7) after the second vaccine dose. AZD1222 recipients given second doses at about 4 weeks or at about 12 weeks were pooled, since spike-specific TCR depth and breadth were not found to differ between the two schedules. The vaccinee samples were drawn from two UK trials, COV001 and COV002, one of which was a single-blind randomized controlled phase 2/3 trial testing AZD1222 (ChAdOx1 nCoV-19) in healthy adults. Trial participant PBMC samples were collected at day 0 and day 28 after the second dose for TCRbeta chain sequencing. The material sequenced was peripheral blood, taken 28 days after the second AZD1222 dose. The source is an adult who received the AZD1222 COVID-19 vaccine.

For the CDR3, the sequence is CASSGGSGSEQFF. Read as DNA, the sequence is TGTGCCAGTAGTGGGGGCAGTGGGTCTGAGCAGTTCTTC. In this chain, TRBV19 is recombined with TRBJ2-1; the D gene is perhaps TRBD1, on 6 matching bases. For CDR1 and CDR2, the germline V gene (reference sequence) lists LNHDA and SQIVND. V loses 5 bases of germline sequence and J loses 9 bases, and the interval between the two ends is 14 bases. The CDR3 runs 13 amino acids, cysteine and phenylalanine included. Only CDR3 DNA remains: 39 bases, in frame from the first base. The reference TRBV19 and TRBJ2-1 proteins fill in what lies around the CDR3, so the full variable domain reads DGGITQSPKYLFRKEGQNVTLSCEQNLNHDAMYWYRQDPGQGLRLIYYSQIVNDFQKGDIAEGYSVSREKKESFPLTVTSAQKNPTAFYLCASSGGSGSEQFFGPGTRLTVL.